The T cell receptor beta chain described here comes from a study of identical twins. The V and J ends lost 0 bases and 6 bases respectively, with 15 bases between them. CDR1 and CDR2 from the germline V gene are DFQATT and SNEGSKA (reference sequence). The CDR3 length is 15 residues. Study-level findings and limits: Possibly, invariant MAIT and iNKT cells partly confounded zero-insertion analyses. Sequences that were beta out-of-frame showed weaker excess twin sharing. Donors were not followed over many years; analysis was cross-sectional.

Template switching added a universal primer site, and cDNA bore unique molecular identifiers. Using its own MiXCR run on the 5' RACE reads, TCRdb lists one record per CDR3 protein. Found here are 500,000 to 650,000 distinct CDR3 sequences, about 22% of them singletons; the top ten hold more than 0.4%. This clonotype occurred a few times. Its target is not known. Separately, the same data were catalogued under a study of yellow fever vaccine responses in identical twins.

The source material was CD4+ T cells sorted from blood. This TCR came from a woman aged 18-29 years in good health. The chain carries TRBV20-1 and TRBJ2-1, with D unresolved. DNA of the CDR3: TGCAGTGCTAGAGAGTCGGCCCTTGGAGTCAATGAGCAGTTCTTC. It encodes CSARESALGVNEQFF.